This T cell receptor beta chain came from a study of human T cells and chemical hapten exposure. MiXCR, applied by TCRdb to the RACE reads, yields one record per CDR3 protein. This sample yields over 60,000 distinct CDR3 sequences, of which 10% to 13% are seen a single time; roughly 7% belongs to the top ten. Sample time point: patch test 2, 6 weeks after DPC sensitization. Treatment specified: therapeutic diphenylcyclopropenone sensitization with weekly scalp DPC. Trimming removed 5 bases from V and 9 bases from J; junction bases left unmatched: 8. The CDR3 has 13 amino acids. From germline, CDR1 is SNHLY and CDR2 FYNNEI.

This specimen consisted of whole blood, obtained in connection with sensitization to the hapten diphenylcyclopropenone (DPC). The chain combines TRBV2 with TRBJ2-3; 7 nucleotides agree with TRBD2. The TCR was taken from a woman in her forties or fifties with alopecia areata. Some clones in this sample may be carry-over from other donors' samples. This CDR3 is CASSLERGGTQYF. The CDR3 bases are TGTGCCAGCAGTTTAGAGCGGGGAGGCACGCAGTATTTT.